A single sample is the source of the 26 T cell receptor beta chains below, sequenced in a study of blood T cell repertoires in COVID-19. Sequencing was performed with immunoSEQ multiplex PCR; in TCRdb, only in-frame clones are kept and a portion is missing. This sample has more than 45,000 clones, with over 90% found just once. The sample was peripheral blood. These TCRs come from a woman older than 75 with acute or convalescent COVID-19.

The chain employs TRBV6-2 or TRBV6-3 and TRBJ2-7, with 7 bases aligning to TRBD2. J was trimmed by 0 bases and V by 4 bases; bases with no gene match: 6. This CDR3 contains 15 residues. The germline CDR1 and CDR2 sequences are MNHEY and SVGEGT. The CDR3 region has the DNA TGTGCCAGCAGTTTGATTGGCGGGAGCTCCTACGAGCAGTACTTC. Its translation is CASSLIGGSSYEQYF.

This clone is a singleton in its sample. The rearrangement joins TRBV18 to TRBJ1-2; 12 bases are shared with TRBD1. CDR1 and CDR2 from the germline V gene are KGHSH and LQKENI. J gave up 6 bases and V 6 bases, and 11 bases lay outside the gene matches. The CDR3 runs to 16 residues. Here the CDR3 DNA reads TGTGCCAGCTCCTCCTTCGGGACAGGGGGCGCGGATGGCTACACCTTC. This sequence encodes CASSSFGTGGADGYTF.

The rearrangement uses TRBV7-9 and TRBJ1-2; 7 bases align to TRBD1. The CDR3 contains 16 residues. V lost 5 bases and J lost 4; bases outside the gene matches: 13. From germline, CDR1 is SEHNR and CDR2 FQNEAQ (reference sequence). CDR3 bases: TGTGCCAGCAGCCCTATTGCTCAGGGGGGAACCTATGGCTACACCTTC. As protein: CASSPIAQGGTYGYTF.

The V call is TRBV27, the J call TRBJ2-1, with D possibly matching TRBD1 (6 bases). Trimming removed 2 bases from V and 8 bases from J, with 19 bases in between. This CDR3 has 16 amino acids. Germline V gene lookup returns CDR1 MNHEY and CDR2 SMNVEV (reference sequence). CDR3: CASSLIVRGVGDEQFF. CDR3 coding DNA: TGTGCCAGCAGTTTAATCGTCAGGGGCGTCGGGGATGAGCAGTTCTTC.

The chain has TRBV6-2 or TRBV6-3 and TRBJ2-2, with 8 bases lining up with TRBD2. Germline loops: CDR1 MNHEY, CDR2 SVGEGT. The trim removed 0 bases at V and 6 bases at J, leaving 0 bases unmatched. This CDR3 has 14 residues. The CDR3 DNA is TGTGCCAGCAGTTACTCGACTAGCGCCGGGGAGCTGTTTTTT. Translation: CASSYSTSAGELFF.

V gene TRBV11-2 combines with J gene TRBJ2-1; 8 bases are a match to TRBD1. The junction had 8 bases not matched to a gene; V was cut back by 5 bases and J by 14 bases. Germline V gene lookup returns CDR1 SGHAT and CDR2 FQNNGV. The CDR3 is 12 amino acids. DNA of the CDR3: TGTGCCAGCAGCCCAGGACAGGGTGGGAAGTTCTTC. Amino acid sequence: CASSPGQGGKFF.

This chain uses TRBV12-3 or TRBV12-4 with TRBJ1-1, with D possibly being TRBD1 (5 bases). The CDR3 totals 13 residues. V lost 5 bases and J lost 13, with 20 bases in between. DNA of the CDR3: TGTGCCAGCAGTCCAAGACAGAAATGGAGGGGTTTCTTT. Amino acid sequence: CASSPRQKWRGFF.

This sequence joins TRBV2 and TRBJ1-2; D might be TRBD1 (5 bases). The V gene's germline CDR1 is SNHLY and CDR2 FYNNEI. The length of the CDR3 is 16 residues. Trimming removed 5 bases from V and 1 base from J, with 17 bases in between. CDR3 DNA sequence: TGTGCCAGCAGTTTAACCCGACAGCCGAGTAACTATGGCTACACCTTC. It is translated as CASSLTRQPSNYGYTF. The full variable domain, its missing parts supplied by reference TRBV2 and TRBJ1-2, is EPEVTQTPSHQVTQMGQEVILRCVPISNHLYFYWYRQILGQKVEFLVSFYNNEISEKSEIFDDQFSVERPDGSNFTLKIRSTKLEDSAMYFCASSLTRQPSNYGYTFGSGTRLTVV.

Concerning this clone: Other DNA sequences from this sample encode an identical CDR3 as well. The chain employs TRBV7-2 and TRBJ1-3, with 7 bases lining up with TRBD1. CDR1 and CDR2 from the germline V gene are SGHTA and FQGNSA. The CDR3 is 15 amino acids. V trimming: 5 bases; J trimming: 0 bases; junction bases outside the gene matches: 4. In DNA form, the CDR3 reads TGTGCCAGCAGCCGGGACAGCAGCTCTGGAAACACCATATATTTT. It codes for CASSRDSSSGNTIYF.

The rearrangement links TRBV9 to TRBJ2-1; 13 positions agree with TRBD2. After removal of 4 bases from V and 6 bases from J, the junction contained 7 bases not matched to a gene. This CDR3 region has 16 residues. CDR1 and CDR2 from the germline V gene are SGDLS and YYNGEE. CDR3 nucleotides: TGTGCCAGCAGCCTGCGGGGACTAGCGGGGAGCAATGAGCAGTTCTTC. This sequence encodes CASSLRGLAGSNEQFF.

The genes are TRBV5-1 and TRBJ2-7; TRBD1 matches 7 bases. CDR1 and CDR2 from the germline V gene are SGHRS and YFSETQ. With 4 bases clipped from V and 2 bases from J, the junction kept 6 bases outside the gene matches. This CDR3 comprises 14 residues. CDR3 DNA: TGCGCCAGCAGCCCAGGGCAGGGGGCCTACGAGCAGTACTTC. This translates into CASSPGQGAYEQYF.

In its sample, this clone was seen a few times. V is TRBV6-5 and J is TRBJ2-7; possibly TRBD2 for D (6 bases). CDR3 length: 14 residues. Germline values: CDR1 MNHEY, CDR2 SVGAGI. Trimming took off 7 bases at V and 3 bases at J, with 16 bases between the two ends. CDR3 loop: CASTSLGGGYEQYF. The CDR3, as DNA: TGTGCCAGCACCTCCTTGGGGGGAGGCTACGAGCAGTACTTC.

The rearrangement joins TRBV7-8 to TRBJ1-3, with 9 bases matching TRBD1. The CDR3 is 17 amino acids. J lost 1 base, V lost 3 bases, and 7 bases had no gene match. Per the germline V gene, CDR1 is SGHVS and CDR2 is FQNEAQ. In DNA form, the CDR3 reads TGTGCCAGCAGCTTGGGACCGGGACAGGGATCTGGAAACACCATATATTTT. It translates to CASSLGPGQGSGNTIYF.

This clone has a handful of counts. Here the CDR3 reads CASSTRTGSNEKLFF. The CDR3 bases are TGTGCCAGCAGCACACGGACAGGGTCGAATGAAAAACTGTTTTTT. The chain couples TRBV7-9 to TRBJ1-4; 8 bases map to TRBD1. With 5 bases clipped from V and 5 bases from J, the junction kept 7 bases outside the gene matches. The CDR3 has 15 amino acids. Germline CDR1 and CDR2: SEHNR and FQNEAQ (reference sequence). Together with reference TRBV7-9 and TRBJ1-4, the CDR3 gives the full variable domain: DTGVSQNPRHKITKRGQNVTFRCDPISEHNRLYWYRQTLGQGPEFLTYFQNEAQLEKSRLLSDRFSAERPKGSFSTLEIQRTEQGDSAMYLCASSTRTGSNEKLFFGSGTQLSVL.

This chain links TRBV29-1 with TRBJ2-7; a possible D gene is TRBD1 (6 bases). The CDR3 runs to 13 residues. Between the trimmed V and J ends, which lost 3 bases and 7 bases, there was a span of 16 bases. Germline V CDR1 and CDR2: SQVTM, ANQGSEA. CDR3 DNA sequence: TGCAGCGTTGATCAACAGGGTACGAGGGAGCAGTACTTC. Its translation: CSVDQQGTREQYF.

The chain employs TRBV6-6 and TRBJ1-3; D is undetermined. The CDR3 totals 15 residues. V dropped 7 bases and J dropped 0 bases, with 13 bases sitting between them. Germline V gene sequence: CDR1 MNHNY, CDR2 SVGAGI (reference sequence). The CDR3 sequence is CASTYQVSSGNTIYF. As DNA, the CDR3 is TGTGCCAGCACCTATCAAGTTAGCTCTGGAAACACCATATATTTT.

The genes are TRBV5-4 and TRBJ2-1; D is unresolved. This CDR3 is built from 14 residues. From germline, CDR1 is SGHNT and CDR2 YYREEE (reference sequence). Trimming took 0 bases from V and 7 from J, leaving 11 bases between them. The CDR3 sequence: CASSLGLVSNEQFF. Written as DNA, the CDR3 is TGTGCCAGCAGCTTGGGGTTAGTATCTAATGAGCAGTTCTTC.

Here the CDR3 reads CASIQGARKTEAFF. The CDR3 bases are TGTGCCAGCATCCAGGGGGCAAGAAAAACTGAAGCTTTCTTT. The genes are TRBV6-5 and TRBJ1-1; 8 nucleotides agree with TRBD1. There are 14 residues in the CDR3. Germline-derived CDR1 and CDR2 are MNHEY and SVGAGI. The trim removed 7 bases at V and 5 bases at J, leaving 9 bases unmatched.

The rearrangement joins TRBV15 to TRBJ1-1; no clear D. Trimming cost V 1 base and J 2 bases, with 11 bases left between them. Germline V gene sequence: CDR1 LNHNV, CDR2 YYDKDF (reference sequence). The CDR3 totals 15 residues. CDR3 DNA sequence: TGTGCCACCAGCAGAGGGGCAGCAAAAAACACTGAAGCTTTCTTT. Protein sequence: CATSRGAAKNTEAFF.

V gene TRBV27 combines with J gene TRBJ1-5; no clear D. V was pared by 6 bases and J by 0 bases, with 12 bases between. This CDR3 is built from 15 residues. In germline, CDR1 is MNHEY, CDR2 SMNVEV (reference sequence). CDR3 protein: CASRLEKNSNQPQHF. DNA for the CDR3: TGTGCCAGCAGGCTCGAGAAGAATAGCAATCAGCCCCAGCATTTT.

This chain connects TRBV29-1 to TRBJ1-1; D gene ambiguous. Trimming removed 7 bases at V and 6 bases at J, with 9 bases between. Germline V gives CDR1 SQVTM, CDR2 ANQGSEA. The CDR3 sequence is 10 residues long. CDR3 DNA: TGCAGCGCCGGTGCCTCTGAAGCTTTCTTT. Translation gives CSAGASEAFF.

This chain uses TRBV24-1 with TRBJ1-2; 7 nucleotides align to TRBD1. Germline loops: CDR1 KGHDR, CDR2 SFDVKD. CDR3 size: 12 residues. The CDR3 sequence: CATEDRLFGYTF. The CDR3 DNA reads TGTGCGACCGAGGACAGGCTTTTTGGCTACACCTTC.

This clone was seen once. This chain connects TRBV10-2 to TRBJ1-5, with 9 bases matching TRBD1. This CDR3 region has 17 residues. From germline, CDR1 is WSHSY and CDR2 SAAADI. Trimming at V came to 3 bases and at J to 2 bases, leaving 8 bases not matched to a gene. CDR3 sequence (DNA): TGCGCCAGCAGTGAAGACCCACAGGGGGCCGGCAATCAGCCCCAGCATTTT. Translated: CASSEDPQGAGNQPQHF.

V is TRBV12-3 or TRBV12-4 and J is TRBJ2-1, with D possibly matching TRBD2 (6 bases). The V gene lost 7 bases and the J gene lost 1 base, with 8 bases spanning the gap. CDR3 length equals 13 residues. CDR3: CASIAGSYNEQFF. The DNA for the CDR3 is TGTGCCAGCATCGCGGGGTCCTACAATGAGCAGTTCTTC.

J is TRBJ1-5 and V is TRBV5-6; D is possibly TRBD1 (6 bases). There are 13 residues in the CDR3. Trimming removed 4 bases from V and 3 bases from J, with 8 bases in between. Per the germline V gene, CDR1 is SGHDT and CDR2 is YYEEEE. The CDR3 protein is CASSGQNNQPQHF. The CDR3 DNA reads as TGTGCCAGCAGCGGACAGAACAATCAGCCCCAGCATTTT.

This clone appeared a few times. The V gene is TRBV23-1, the J gene TRBJ2-7; D unresolved. TRBV23-1 is labeled an ORF, and its function is uncertain. Trimming removed 2 bases from V and 3 bases from J, with 8 bases in between. The CDR3 is made up of 13 amino acids. The CDR3 reads CASSQPRSYEQYF. The CDR3 nucleotides are TGCGCCAGCAGTCAACCGAGAAGCTACGAGCAGTACTTC.